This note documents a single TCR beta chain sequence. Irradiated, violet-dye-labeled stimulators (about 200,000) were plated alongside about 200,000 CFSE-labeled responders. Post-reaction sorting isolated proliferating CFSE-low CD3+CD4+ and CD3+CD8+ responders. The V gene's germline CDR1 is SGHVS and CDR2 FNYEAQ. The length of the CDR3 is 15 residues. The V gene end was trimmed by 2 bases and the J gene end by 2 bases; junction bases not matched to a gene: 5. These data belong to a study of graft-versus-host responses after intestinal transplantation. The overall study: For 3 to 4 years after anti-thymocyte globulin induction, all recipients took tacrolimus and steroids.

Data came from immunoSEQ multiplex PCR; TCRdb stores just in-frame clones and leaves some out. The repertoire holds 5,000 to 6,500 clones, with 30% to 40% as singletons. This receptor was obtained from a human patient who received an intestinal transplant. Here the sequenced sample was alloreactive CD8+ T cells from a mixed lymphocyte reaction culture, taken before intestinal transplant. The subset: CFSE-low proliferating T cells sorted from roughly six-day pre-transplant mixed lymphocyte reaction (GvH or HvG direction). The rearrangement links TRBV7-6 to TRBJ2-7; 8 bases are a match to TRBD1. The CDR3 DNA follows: TGTGCCAGCAGCTTAACCGACAGGGGAGCCTACGAGCAGTACTTC. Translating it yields CASSLTDRGAYEQYF.